The sequence of this TCR beta chain was determined in a study of T cells in Graves' hyperthyroidism and ophthalmopathy. RNA transcripts yielded amplified TCR beta CDR3 regions. An initial round of RT-PCR targeting the TCR CDR3 relied on the HTBI primer set. TCRdb fed the multiplex PCR reads into MiXCR, producing one record per CDR3 protein. The sample shows fewer than 400,000 distinct CDR3 sequences, approximately 17% of them seen only once. CDR1 and CDR2 (germline): MDHEN, SYDVKM. Trimming shortened V by 4 bases and J by 7 bases, and 11 bases separated the two germline ends. The CDR3 covers 13 residues. This clonotype was counted many times.

This sequence was found in a man younger than 45 with Graves' hyperthyroidism. Sequenced sample: blood. This rearrangement joins TRBV28 to TRBJ1-5; no clear D gene. CDR3 sequence (DNA): TGTGCCAGCAGTTGGGCATATGGGCAGCCCCAGCATTTT. Translated, it gives CASSWAYGQPQHF.